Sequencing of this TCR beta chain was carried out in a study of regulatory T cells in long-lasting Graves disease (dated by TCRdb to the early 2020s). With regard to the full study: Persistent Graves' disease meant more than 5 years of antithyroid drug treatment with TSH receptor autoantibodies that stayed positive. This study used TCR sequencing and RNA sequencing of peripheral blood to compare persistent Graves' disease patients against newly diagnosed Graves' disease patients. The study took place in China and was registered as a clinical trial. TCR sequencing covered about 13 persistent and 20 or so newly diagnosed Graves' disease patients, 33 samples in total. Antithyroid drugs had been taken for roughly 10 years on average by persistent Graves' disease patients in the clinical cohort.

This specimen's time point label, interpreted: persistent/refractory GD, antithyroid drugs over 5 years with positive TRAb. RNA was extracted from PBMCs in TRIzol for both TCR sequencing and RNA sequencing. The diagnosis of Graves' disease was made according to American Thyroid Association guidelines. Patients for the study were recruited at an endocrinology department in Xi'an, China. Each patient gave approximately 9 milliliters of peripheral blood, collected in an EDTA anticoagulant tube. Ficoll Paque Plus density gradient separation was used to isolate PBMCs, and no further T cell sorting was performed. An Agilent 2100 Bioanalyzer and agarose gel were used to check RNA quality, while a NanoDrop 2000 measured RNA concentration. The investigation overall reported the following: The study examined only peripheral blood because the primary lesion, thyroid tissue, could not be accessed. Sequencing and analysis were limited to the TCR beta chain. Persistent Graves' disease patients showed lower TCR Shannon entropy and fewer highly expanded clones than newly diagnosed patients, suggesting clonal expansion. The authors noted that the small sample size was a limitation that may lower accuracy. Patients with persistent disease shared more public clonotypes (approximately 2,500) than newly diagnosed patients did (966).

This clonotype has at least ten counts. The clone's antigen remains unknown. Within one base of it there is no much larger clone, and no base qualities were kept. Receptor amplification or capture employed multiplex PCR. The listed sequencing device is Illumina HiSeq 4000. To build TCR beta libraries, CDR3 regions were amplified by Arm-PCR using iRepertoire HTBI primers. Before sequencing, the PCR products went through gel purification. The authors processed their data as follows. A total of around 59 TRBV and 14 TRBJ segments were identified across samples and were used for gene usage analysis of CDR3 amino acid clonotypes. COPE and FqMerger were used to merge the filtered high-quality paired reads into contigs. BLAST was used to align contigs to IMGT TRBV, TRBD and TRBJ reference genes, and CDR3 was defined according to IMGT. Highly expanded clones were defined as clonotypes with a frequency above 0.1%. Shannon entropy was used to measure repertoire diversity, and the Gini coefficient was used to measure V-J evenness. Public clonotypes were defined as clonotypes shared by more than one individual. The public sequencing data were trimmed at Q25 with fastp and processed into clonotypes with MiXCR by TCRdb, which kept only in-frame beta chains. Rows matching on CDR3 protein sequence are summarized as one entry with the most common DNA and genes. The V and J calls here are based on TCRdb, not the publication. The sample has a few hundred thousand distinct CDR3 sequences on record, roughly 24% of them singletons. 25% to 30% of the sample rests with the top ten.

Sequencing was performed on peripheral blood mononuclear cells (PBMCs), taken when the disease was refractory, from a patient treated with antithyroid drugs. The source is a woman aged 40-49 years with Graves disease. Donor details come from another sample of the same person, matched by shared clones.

At the DNA level, the sequence is TGTGCCAGCAGTTCGTGGACAGGGCGAAACGAGCAGTACTTC. Its protein reads: CASSSWTGRNEQYF. Recombination joined TRBV12-3 or TRBV12-4 with TRBJ2-7; TRBD1 aligns with 8 central bases. Counted from cysteine to phenylalanine, this CDR3 has 14 amino acids. Only CDR3 DNA is held: 42 bases, read in frame from base 1. Clipping removes 4 bases from V and 5 bases from J, with 7 as the unmatched junction base count.